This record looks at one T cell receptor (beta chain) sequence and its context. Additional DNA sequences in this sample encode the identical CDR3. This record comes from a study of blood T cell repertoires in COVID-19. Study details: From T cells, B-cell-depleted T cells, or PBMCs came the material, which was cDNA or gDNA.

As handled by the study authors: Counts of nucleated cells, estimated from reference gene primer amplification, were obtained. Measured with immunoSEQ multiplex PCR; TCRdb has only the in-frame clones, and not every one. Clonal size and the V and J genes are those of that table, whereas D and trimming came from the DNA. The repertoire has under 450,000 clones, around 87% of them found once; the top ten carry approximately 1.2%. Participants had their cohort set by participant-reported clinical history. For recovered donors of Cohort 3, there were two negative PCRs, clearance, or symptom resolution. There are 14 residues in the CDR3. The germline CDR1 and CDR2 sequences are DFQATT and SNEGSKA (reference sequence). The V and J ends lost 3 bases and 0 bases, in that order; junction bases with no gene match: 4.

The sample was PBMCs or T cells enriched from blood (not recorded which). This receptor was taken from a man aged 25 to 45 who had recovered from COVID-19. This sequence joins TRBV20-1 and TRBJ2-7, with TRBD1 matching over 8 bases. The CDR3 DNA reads TGCAGTGCTAGTGGACAGGGTGGCTCCTACGAGCAGTACTTC. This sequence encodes CSASGQGGSYEQYF.